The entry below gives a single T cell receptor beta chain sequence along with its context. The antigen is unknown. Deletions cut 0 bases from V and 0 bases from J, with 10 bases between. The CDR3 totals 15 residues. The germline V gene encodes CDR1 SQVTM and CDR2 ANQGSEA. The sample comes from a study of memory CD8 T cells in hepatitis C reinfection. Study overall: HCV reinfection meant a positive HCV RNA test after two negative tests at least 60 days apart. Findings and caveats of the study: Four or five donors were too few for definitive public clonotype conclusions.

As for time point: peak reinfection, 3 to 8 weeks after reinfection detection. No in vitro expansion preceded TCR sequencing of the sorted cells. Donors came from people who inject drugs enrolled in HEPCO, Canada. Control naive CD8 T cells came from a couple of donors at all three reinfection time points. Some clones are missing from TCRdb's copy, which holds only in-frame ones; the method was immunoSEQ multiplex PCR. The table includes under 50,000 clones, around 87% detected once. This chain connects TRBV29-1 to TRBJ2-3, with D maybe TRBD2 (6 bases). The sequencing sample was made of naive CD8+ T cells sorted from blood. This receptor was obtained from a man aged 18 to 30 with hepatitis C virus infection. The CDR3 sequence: CSVEDGGPSTDTQYF. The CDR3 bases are TGCAGCGTTGAAGACGGGGGTCCTAGCACAGATACGCAGTATTTT.